This T cell receptor (beta chain) derives from a study of blood T cell repertoires in COVID-19. Study summary: There were acute and convalescent COVID-19 samples, and they came from the United States, Italy and Spain. PBMCs, B-cell-depleted T cells, or T cells were the source of the cDNA or gDNA that made up the material.

The CDR3 extends over 17 amino acids. Germline V gives CDR1 SGHRS, CDR2 YFSETQ. J lost 10 bases, V lost 0 bases, and 13 bases had no gene match. In the original workflow: How many nucleated cells were present was estimated from reference gene primer amplification. Sequencing used immunoSEQ multiplex PCR; TCRdb keeps in-frame clones, though not all of them. That table gives V, J and clone size, and the DNA gave D and trimming. The table has some 99,000 clones, 85% to 90% seen once. The receptor was derived from a human donor in a cohort sampled during active COVID-19. The sequencing input was peripheral blood. The rearrangement joins TRBV5-1 to TRBJ1-2; TRBD1 matches 12 bases. The CDR3 coding sequence is TGCGCCAGCAGCTTGGGGGGACAGGGGGCGCGGCGCTGGTTCTACACCTTC. Translation gives CASSLGGQGARRWFYTF.